What follows describes a single T cell receptor beta chain. Its specificity is unknown. V lost 5 bases to trimming and J lost 7 bases, with 15 bases between them. This CDR3 spans 14 amino acids. Germline V gene lookup returns CDR1 KGHSH and CDR2 LQKENI. The data derive from a study of cytomegalovirus exposure and HLA in healthy donors. Study results and caveats: In vitro experiments confirmed that a few CMV-associated chains were specific for CMV antigens. For most TCR beta V segments, an earlier analysis put the productive rate at about 87% or about 30% of the time.

Primers included in the PCR were 60 Vbeta and 13 Jbeta primers. Clones were read by immunoSEQ multiplex PCR, and TCRdb kept only the in-frame ones, dropping some. The specimen's table records 130,000 to 150,000 clones. The sequence was obtained from a male donor in good health and CMV-seronegative. The source material was PBMCs. The chain employs TRBV18 and TRBJ1-5; TRBD1 might be the D (6 bases). CDR3 amino acids: CASSGNRVGQPQHF. In nucleotides, the CDR3 is TGTGCCAGCTCAGGGAACAGGGTTGGGCAGCCCCAGCATTTT.